These T cell receptor beta chains were read from a single sample in a study of blood T cell repertoires in COVID-19. Clones were sequenced by immunoSEQ multiplex PCR, and TCRdb holds only the in-frame ones, with some missing. The table has 300,000 to 350,000 clones, approximately 88% seen once; the top ten hold approximately 10%. The sample was peripheral blood. These receptors were obtained from a man aged 25-45 years with COVID-19, enrolled during active disease. Each CDR3 is given with its conserved first and last residue. D genes are given only for firm matches. Only part of the rows carry a size: once, few, many, or a class if the clone is expanded.

J gene	V gene	clone size	D gene	CDR3 DNA	CDR3 protein
TRBJ1-1	TRBV6-5	NA	TRBD1	TGTGCCAGCAGTCCAGGGGGTGAAGCTTTCTTT	CASSPGGEAFF
TRBJ2-1	TRBV25-1	NA	TRBD2	TGTGCCAGCAGTTTACCTAGCGGGAGGAATGAGCAGTTCTTC	CASSLPSGRNEQFF
TRBJ2-7	TRBV2	NA	NA	TGTGCCAGCAGGTCTAGCGTTCTCTCCTACGAGCAGTACTTC	CASRSSVLSYEQYF
TRBJ2-1	TRBV7-9	NA	NA	TGTGCCAGCAGCTCCGCCAGCTCCTACAATGAGCAGTTCTTC	CASSSASSYNEQFF
TRBJ1-1	TRBV5-1	NA	NA	TGCGCCAGCAGCTTGGCCAGAGTGGGCAACACTGAAGCTTTCTTT	CASSLARVGNTEAFF
TRBJ1-2	TRBV13	NA	NA	TGTGCCAGCAGCATCGAGGGGGGGCTAGTAGCCTATGGCTACACCTTC	CASSIEGGLVAYGYTF
TRBJ2-2	TRBV9	NA	NA	TGTGCCAGCGGGAAAGGGGTGAACACCGGGGAGCTGTTTTTT	CASGKGVNTGELFF
TRBJ2-7	TRBV5-4	NA	NA	TGTGCCAGCAGCTTGGACCCGGGACACTCCGAGCAGTACTTC	CASSLDPGHSEQYF
TRBJ2-3	TRBV3-1/TRBV3-2	NA	NA	TGTGCCAGCAGCCCACCTCTGAGGCCAGATACGCAGTATTTT	CASSPPLRPDTQYF
TRBJ1-6	TRBV10-3	NA	NA	TGTGCCATCAGTGACCACAACAGCTCACCCCTCCACTTT	CAISDHNSSPLHF
TRBJ2-7	TRBV6-5	NA	NA	TGTGCCAGCAGAACGAGCTCCTACGAGCAGTACTTC	CASRTSSYEQYF
TRBJ2-7	TRBV27	NA	NA	TGTGCCAGCAGTTTAGAACCCGGGACTCAATACGAGCAGTACTTC	CASSLEPGTQYEQYF
TRBJ2-1	TRBV7-3	NA	TRBD2	TGTGCCAGCAGCTTAACATCTAGCGGGAGGTCCAATGAGCAGTTCTTC	CASSLTSSGRSNEQFF
TRBJ2-7	TRBV6-2/TRBV6-3	NA	TRBD1	TGTGCCAGCAGCCCCCCCGGACAGGGCTACTACGAGCAGTACTTC	CASSPPGQGYYEQYF
TRBJ2-1	TRBV29-1	few	NA	TGCAGCGTTGAGCAAGGGAGACTCTACAATGAGCAGTTCTTC	CSVEQGRLYNEQFF
TRBJ1-2	TRBV24-1	NA	TRBD1	TGTGCCACCCTCAAACAGGGGGCGGTCCTAGGGTGGTATGGCTACACCTTC	CATLKQGAVLGWYGYTF
TRBJ2-1	TRBV18	NA	TRBD2	TGTGCCAGCTCACCCTCCGGCGGGGGGGGAGCCTCCTACAATGAGCAGTTCTTC	CASSPSGGGGASYNEQFF
TRBJ1-3	TRBV7-9	NA	NA	TGTGCCAGCAGCCTACAGAGCTCTGGAAACACCATATATTTT	CASSLQSSGNTIYF
TRBJ2-3	TRBV12-3/TRBV12-4	once	NA	TGTGCCAACCAGGGTGGGACAGATACGCAGTATTTT	CANQGGTDTQYF
TRBJ1-1	TRBV6-2/TRBV6-3	NA	NA	TGTGCCAGCAGTTACTCGGACAGTCTAAACACTGAAGCTTTCTTT	CASSYSDSLNTEAFF
TRBJ1-1	TRBV19	NA	NA	TGTGCCAGTAGTATAGGACAGAAGAACACTGAAGCTTTCTTT	CASSIGQKNTEAFF
TRBJ2-7	TRBV9	NA	NA	TGTGCCAGCAGCACCGGGACCGCGGGGGAGCAGTACTTC	CASSTGTAGEQYF
TRBJ2-7	TRBV7-8	NA	TRBD1	TGTGCCAGCAGCTTAATTAGACAGGGTGGCTACGAGCAGTACTTC	CASSLIRQGGYEQYF
TRBJ2-7	TRBV11-2	NA	NA	TGTGCCAGCAGCTTTAGCGGAGGAAGCTCCTACGAGCAGTACTTC	CASSFSGGSSYEQYF
TRBJ1-2	TRBV6-2/TRBV6-3	NA	NA	TGTGCCAGCAGTCCCCGACAGGATGGCTACACCTTC	CASSPRQDGYTF
TRBJ2-6	TRBV27	NA	TRBD1	TGTGCCAGCAATGCGGGACAGGGGGCCCACTCTGGGGCCAACGTCCTGACTTTC	CASNAGQGAHSGANVLTF
TRBJ2-1	TRBV7-9	NA	TRBD2	TGTGCCAGCAGTTGGCGGGAGAGGACTGAGCAGTTCTTC	CASSWRERTEQFF
TRBJ1-3	TRBV21-1	NA	NA	TGTGCCAGCAGACAGGACAGGGGCTCTGGAAACACCATATATTTT	CASRQDRGSGNTIYF
TRBJ2-7	TRBV12-3/TRBV12-4	NA	NA	TGTGCCAGCAGCTCGCGCGAGACCTACGAGCAGTACTTC	CASSSRETYEQYF